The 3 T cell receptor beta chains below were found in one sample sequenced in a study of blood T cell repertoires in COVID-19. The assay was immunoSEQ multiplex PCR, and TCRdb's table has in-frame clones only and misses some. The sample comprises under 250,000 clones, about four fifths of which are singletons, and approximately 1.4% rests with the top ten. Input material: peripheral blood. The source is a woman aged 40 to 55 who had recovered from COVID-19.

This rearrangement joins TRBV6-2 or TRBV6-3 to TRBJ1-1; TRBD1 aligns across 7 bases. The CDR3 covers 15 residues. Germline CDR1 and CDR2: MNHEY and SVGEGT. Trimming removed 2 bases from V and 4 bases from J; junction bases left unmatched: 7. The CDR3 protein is CASSYPTGLSTEAFF. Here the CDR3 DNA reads TGTGCCAGCAGTTACCCGACAGGGTTGAGCACTGAAGCTTTCTTT.

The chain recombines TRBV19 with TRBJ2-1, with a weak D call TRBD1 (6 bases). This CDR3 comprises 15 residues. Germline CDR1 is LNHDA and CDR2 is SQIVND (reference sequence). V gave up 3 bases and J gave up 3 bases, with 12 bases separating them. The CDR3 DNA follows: TGTGCCAGTAGTATGCAGGGGTCCCACTACAATGAGCAGTTCTTC. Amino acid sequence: CASSMQGSHYNEQFF.

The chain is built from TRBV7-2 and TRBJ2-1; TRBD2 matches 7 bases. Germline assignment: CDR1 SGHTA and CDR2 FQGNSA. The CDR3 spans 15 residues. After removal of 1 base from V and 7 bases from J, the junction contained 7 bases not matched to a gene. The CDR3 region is CASSLVGGMGNEQFF. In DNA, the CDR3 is TGTGCCAGCAGCTTAGTCGGGGGGATGGGGAATGAGCAGTTCTTC.